This passage covers 21 T cell receptor beta chains from one sample sequenced in a study of T cells in Graves' hyperthyroidism and ophthalmopathy. The source material, RNA transcripts, was used to amplify TCR beta CDR3 regions. HTBI primers were the set used in a first-round RT-PCR of the TCR CDR3. TCRdb fed the multiplex PCR reads into MiXCR, producing one record per CDR3 protein. Here the sample spans approximately 500,000 distinct CDR3 sequences, 46% being singletons. The sequencing sample was made of peripheral blood or thyroid tissue (not recorded which). These receptors came from a woman aged 18 to 35 with Graves' hyperthyroidism.

The chain combines TRBV10-3 with TRBJ1-2; D call uncertain. The CDR3 consists of 14 residues. CDR1 is ENHRY, CDR2 SYGVKD, per germline. The V and J ends lost 2 bases and 2 bases respectively, with 9 bases between them. The CDR3 region has the DNA TGTGCCATCAGTGAGGGACCAAGGAACTATGGCTACACCTTC. Encoded protein: CAISEGPRNYGYTF.

This clonotype was observed a few times. The chain joins TRBV12-3 or TRBV12-4 to TRBJ2-7; TRBD2 agrees at 10 bases. After removal of 6 bases from V and 5 bases from J, the junction contained 19 bases not matched to a gene. This CDR3 comprises 18 residues. In nucleotides, the CDR3 is TGTGCCAGCAGATATACAGGGTTTCTAGCGGGAGCGGTCAACGAGCAGTACTTC. Translated, it gives CASRYTGFLAGAVNEQYF.

V usage is TRBV7-9 and J usage is TRBJ2-1; D may be TRBD2 (6 bases). This CDR3 is 15 amino acids long. CDR1 is SEHNR and CDR2 is FQNEAQ in the germline V gene (reference sequence). V dropped 8 bases and J dropped 9 bases, with 23 bases sitting between them. This CDR3 is CASLPGRGMRAEQFF. The CDR3 region has the DNA TGTGCCAGCCTTCCAGGGCGGGGTATGCGGGCTGAGCAGTTCTTC.

The chain is built from TRBV29-1 and TRBJ1-1; 10 nucleotides line up with TRBD1. The CDR3 has 13 residues. CDR1 is SQVTM, CDR2 ANQGSEA, per germline. V lost 7 bases to trimming and J lost 4 bases; unmatched junction nucleotides: 6. In DNA, the CDR3 is TGCAGCGGGGACAGGGGCGGGGGCACTGAAGCTTTCTTT. It yields the protein CSGDRGGGTEAFF. Combining the CDR3 with reference TRBV29-1 and TRBJ1-1 gives the whole variable domain SAVISQKPSRDICQRGTSLTIQCQVDSQVTMMFWYRQQPGQSLTLIATANQGSEATYESGFVIDKFPISRPNLTFSTLTVSNMSPEDSSIYLCSGDRGGGTEAFFGQGTRLTVV.

This chain joins TRBV27 and TRBJ2-7, with 8 nucleotides matching TRBD2. Germline loops: CDR1 MNHEY, CDR2 SMNVEV (reference sequence). V was clipped by 6 bases and J by 0 bases; unmatched bases: 4. The CDR3 consists of 14 residues. CDR3 bases: TGTGCCAGCAGGCGGAGCGGGAGCTCCTACGAGCAGTACTTC. Amino acids: CASRRSGSSYEQYF.

J is TRBJ1-2 and V is TRBV10-1, with 7 bases matching TRBD1. V trimming: 3 bases; J trimming: 8 bases; junction bases outside the gene matches: 6. Germline CDR1 reads WNHNN; CDR2 reads SYGVQD (reference sequence). The CDR3 has 13 amino acids. CDR3 coding DNA: TGCGCCAGCAGTGAACCACAGGGGAGCGGCTACACCTTC. This codes for CASSEPQGSGYTF.

This clonotype has ten or more counts. The gene calls are TRBV20-1 and TRBJ2-7; 8 nucleotides agree with TRBD2. This CDR3 is built from 14 residues. The germline V gene has CDR1 DFQATT and CDR2 SNEGSKA (reference sequence). Germline trimming cut 5 bases from V and 5 bases from J; bases unmatched to any gene: 11. The DNA for the CDR3 is TGCAGTGCTGCCTATACGACTAGCGTCAACGAGCAGTACTTC. This gives the protein CSAAYTTSVNEQYF.

This clonotype was counted only a few times. The chain recombines TRBV10-3 with TRBJ2-7; 12 bases line up with TRBD2. The CDR3 covers 16 residues. The J segment lost 3 bases and the V segment lost 10 bases, leaving 13 bases of the junction unmatched. Germline V gives CDR1 ENHRY, CDR2 SYGVKD. The CDR3: CASSATGLAGFYEQYF. DNA for the CDR3: TGTGCCAGCAGCGCGACGGGACTAGCGGGTTTCTACGAGCAGTACTTC.

Regarding this clonotype: A much more abundant neighbour one base away suggests this may be a read error. The chain carries TRBV5-1 and TRBJ2-2; possibly TRBD1 for D (6 bases). CDR1 is SGHRS and CDR2 is YFSETQ in the germline V gene. The CDR3 is made up of 15 amino acids. In nucleotides, the CDR3 is TGCGCCAGCAGCTTGGGTTCTAGGGACACCGGGGAGCTGCTTTTT. Amino acids: CASSLGSRDTGELLF.

The genes are TRBV25-1 and TRBJ2-2; TRBD1 aligns across 7 bases. The CDR3 loop spans 14 amino acids. CDR1 and CDR2 (germline): MGHDK, SYGVNS. J gave up 3 bases and V 8 bases, and 6 bases lay outside the gene matches. This CDR3 reads CASYGQVDTGELFF. CDR3 bases: TGTGCCAGCTACGGACAGGTGGACACCGGGGAGCTGTTTTTT. The full variable domain, its missing parts supplied by reference TRBV25-1 and TRBJ2-2, is EADIYQTPRYLVIGTGKKITLECSQTMGHDKMYWYQQDPGMELHLIHYSYGVNSTEKGDLSSESTVSRIRTEHFPLTLESARPSHTSQYLCASYGQVDTGELFFGEGSRLTVL.

This clonotype was recorded at least ten times. The J gene is TRBJ2-7, the V gene TRBV2; the match to TRBD2 covers 9 bases. This CDR3 region has 14 residues. Trimming at V came to 6 bases and at J to 8 bases, leaving 11 bases not matched to a gene. Germline V lookup: CDR1 SNHLY, CDR2 FYNNEI. DNA for the CDR3: TGTGCCAGCAGGGGTTGGCGGGAGGGCCTTCAGCAGTACTTC. Translation: CASRGWREGLQQYF.

This clonotype was seen ten or more times. This chain links TRBV6-2 or TRBV6-3 with TRBJ2-5, with unresolved D. The CDR3 covers 13 residues. CDR1 MNHEY and CDR2 SVGEGT come from the germline V gene. V gave up 6 bases and J gave up 5 bases, with 13 bases separating them. The CDR3 sequence is CASRPGGRETQYF. For the CDR3, the DNA is TGTGCCAGCAGACCAGGTGGGCGCGAGACCCAGTACTTC.

This clonotype was observed many times. The genes are TRBV11-2 and TRBJ2-7; possibly TRBD1 for D (6 bases). V gave up 1 base and J gave up 4 bases, with 20 bases separating them. The germline CDR1 and CDR2 sequences are SGHAT and FQNNGV. The CDR3 is made up of 17 amino acids. CDR3 sequence (DNA): TGTGCCAGCAGCTTAGTGCAGGGGTTTTATCTTGAGTACGAGCAGTACTTC. This gives the protein CASSLVQGFYLEYEQYF.

This clonotype showed up many times. The V call is TRBV5-1, the J call TRBJ1-5; TRBD1 is a possible D gene (5 bases). This CDR3 has 15 amino acids. V was pared by 0 bases and J by 1 base, with 8 bases between. Germline CDR1 reads SGHRS; CDR2 reads YFSETQ. The CDR3 DNA follows: TGCGCCAGCAGCTTGGACGGGGCGAGCAATCAGCCCCAGCATTTT. Protein: CASSLDGASNQPQHF. The entire variable domain, with the rest obtained from reference TRBV5-1 and TRBJ1-5, is as follows: KAGVTQTPRYLIKTRGQQVTLSCSPISGHRSVSWYQQTPGQGLQFLFEYFSETQRNKGNFPGRFSGRQFSNSRSEMNVSTLELGDSALYLCASSLDGASNQPQHFGDGTRLSIL.

The gene calls are TRBV20-1 and TRBJ2-5, with D perhaps being TRBD1 or TRBD2 (5 bases each). V was shortened by 1 base and J by 2 bases, with 8 bases between the two germline ends. Germline CDR1 is DFQATT and CDR2 is SNEGSKA (reference sequence). The CDR3 sequence is 13 residues long. CDR3 coding DNA: TGCAGTGCTAGAGGGTGGGGGCAAGAGACCCAGTACTTC. It translates to CSARGWGQETQYF.

About this clonotype itself: The junction departs from germline at one end; a sequencing error may be responsible. Here the CDR3 reads CASSHFDRLYNPPLHF. The CDR3 DNA reads as TGTGCCAGCAGCCACTTCGACAGGCTCTATAATCCACCCCTCCACTTT. V is TRBV14 and J is TRBJ1-6, with D possibly matching TRBD1 (6 bases). The CDR3 loop spans 16 amino acids. CDR1 and CDR2 (germline): SGHDN, FVKESK.

V and J are TRBV29-1 and TRBJ2-7; 12 bases align to TRBD2. The V segment lost 1 base and the J segment 6 bases; nucleotides outside the gene matches: 1. The CDR3 length is 13 residues. Germline V gives CDR1 SQVTM, CDR2 ANQGSEA. This chain's CDR3 is CSVEGLAGAEQYF. CDR3 nucleotides: TGCAGCGTTGAAGGACTAGCGGGAGCCGAGCAGTACTTC.

The rearrangement uses TRBV20-1 and TRBJ1-2, with TRBD1 matching over 7 bases. CDR3 size: 11 residues. Germline CDR1 reads DFQATT; CDR2 reads SNEGSKA (reference sequence). Here the CDR3 DNA reads TGCAGCGTGGGACAGATTTATGGCTACACCTTC. The encoded protein is CSVGQIYGYTF.

As regards this clonotype: This may stem from a read error, because a much larger clone lies one nucleotide away. The V gene is TRBV29-1, the J gene TRBJ1-1; D is uncertain. The CDR3 has 10 residues. Germline loops: CDR1 SQVTM, CDR2 ANQGSEA. CDR3 loop: CSVAWTEALF. In nucleotides, the CDR3 is TGCAGCGTTGCATGGACTGAAGCTCTCTTT.

Of note for this clonotype: It may be a read error: a sequence one base away is much more abundant. The rearrangement links TRBV15 to TRBJ1-3; D possibly corresponds to TRBD1 (6 bases). Trimming took 4 bases from V and 2 from J, leaving 15 bases between them. Germline CDR1 is LNHNV and CDR2 is YYDKDF (reference sequence). The CDR3 runs to 16 residues. The CDR3 sequence: CATSKGAGETGNTIYF. CDR3 coding DNA: TGTGCCACCAGCAAAGGAGCAGGGGAGACTGGAAACACCATATATTTT.

There are many counts of this clonotype. This chain links TRBV14 with TRBJ1-5; no clear D gene. The CDR3 covers 13 residues. Germline V gene sequence: CDR1 SGHDN, CDR2 FVKESK. V lost 4 bases and J lost 7, with 11 bases in between. The CDR3 loop is CASSRDNRQPQHF. The CDR3 coding sequence is TGTGCCAGCAGCCGAGACAACCGGCAGCCCCAGCATTTT. The full variable domain, in which reference TRBV14 and TRBJ1-5 provide the parts outside the CDR3, is EAGVTQFPSHSVIEKGQTVTLRCDPISGHDNLYWYRRVMGKEIKFLLHFVKESKQDESGMPNNRFLAERTGGTYSTLKVQPAELEDSGVYFCASSRDNRQPQHFGDGTRLSIL.